This T cell receptor beta chain was identified during a study of T cell repertoires in cytomegalovirus infection. Study context: Public TCR beta signatures indicated both CMV infection and matching HLA type. General study results and limits: Identification of carriers of CMV plus the relevant HLA was performed using cumulative public TCR beta family frequency. The response measured ex vivo was dominated by TCR beta clonotypes (HLA-C-restricted and CMV-specific).

TCRdb re-called the reads through MiXCR, storing one row per CDR3 protein. The sample has about 490,000 distinct CDR3 sequences; 15% to 20% are singletons. The CDR3 extends over 15 amino acids. Trimming cost V 0 bases and J 0 bases, with 10 bases left between them. CDR1 is SGDLS, CDR2 YYNGEE, per germline. This clonotype turned up a few times. Its antigen is unidentified. The sample comprised CD8+ T cells from PBMCs. The chain links TRBV9 to TRBJ2-7; possibly TRBD1 or TRBD2 for D (6 bases each). The receptor's source is a human donor in good health (CMV status not recorded). Some clones in this sample may be carry-over from other donors' samples. The CDR3 DNA is TGTGCCAGCAGCGTAGGGGGGGCCCTCTCCTACGAGCAGTACTTC. Protein: CASSVGGALSYEQYF.